This T cell receptor beta chain was captured in a study of T cell clonality in common variable immunodeficiency. This clone was detected ten times or more. Its antigen is currently unknown. The read ends 3 residues before the CDR3 terminus; that terminus is restored from the germline J gene. Heparinized whole blood, 5 to 8 ml, came from each donor. The assay was immunoSEQ multiplex PCR, and TCRdb's table has in-frame clones only and misses some. The repertoire yields fewer than 75,000 clones, none seen only once; the top ten contain about 1.5%. With 10 bases removed from V and 4 bases from J, the gap between germline ends came to 13 bases. Germline V lookup: CDR1 LNHDA, CDR2 SQIVND (reference sequence). The CDR3 has 12 amino acids. Broader study findings: T cell subpopulation sequencing would be needed to explain CVID clonality. TCRbeta clonality was increased in CVID versus healthy controls.

The material sequenced was peripheral blood mononuclear cells. This clonotype was obtained from a person aged 18 to 70 in good health. The genes are TRBV19 and TRBJ1-1; no definite D call. The CDR3 protein is CATGLGRTEAFF. The sequenced part of the CDR3 DNA is TGTGCCACCGGTCTTGGGCGCACTGAA.